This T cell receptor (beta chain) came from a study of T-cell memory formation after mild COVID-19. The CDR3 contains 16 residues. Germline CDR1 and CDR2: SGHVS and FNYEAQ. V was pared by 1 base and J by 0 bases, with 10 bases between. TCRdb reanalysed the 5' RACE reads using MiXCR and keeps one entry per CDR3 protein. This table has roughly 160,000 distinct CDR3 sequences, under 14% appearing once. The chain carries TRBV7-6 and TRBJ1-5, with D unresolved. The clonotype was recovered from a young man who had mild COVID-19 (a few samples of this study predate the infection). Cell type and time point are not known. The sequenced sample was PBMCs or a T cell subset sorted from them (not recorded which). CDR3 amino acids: CASSLEGAFSNQPQHF. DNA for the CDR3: TGTGCCAGCAGCTTAGAGGGAGCATTTAGCAATCAGCCCCAGCATTTT. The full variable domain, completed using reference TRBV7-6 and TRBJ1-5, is GAGVSQSPRYKVTKRGQDVALRCDPISGHVSLYWYRQALGQGPEFLTYFNYEAQQDKSGLPNDRFSAERPEGSISTLTIQRTEQRDSAMYRCASSLEGAFSNQPQHFGDGTRLSIL.